This T cell receptor beta chain was identified during a study of T cell changes during pregnancy in multiple sclerosis (dated by TCRdb to the late 2010s). Background for the entire study: The study examined how the T cell repertoire changed over the course of pregnancy in women with multiple sclerosis.

The CDR3 spans 12 residues, from the cysteine through the phenylalanine. Of the read, only the CDR3 DNA is kept; its 36 bases are in frame from base 1. The germline V gene specifies SGHNT as CDR1 and YENEEA as CDR2. Trimming takes 5 bases from V and 3 bases from J, and the germline ends sit 5 bases apart. On this clone itself: This clone's antigen is unknown. Within one base of it there is no much larger clone, and no base qualities were kept.

The library relied on the immunoSEQ multiplex PCR assay. TCRdb took over this immuneACCESS table, retaining in-frame rearrangements with V and J assigned. Such tables are incomplete; in checked studies, under half of the missing clones stem from an unresolved V gene, and the remainder is unexplained. For this sample the table gives around 66,000 clones, of which around 90% were detected only once. The ten biggest clones cover less than 4% of the sample. Sample: peripheral blood, taken in the first trimester of pregnancy. This clonotype originated in a female donor in good health, enrolled as a control in a pregnancy study. The chain links TRBV11-3 with TRBJ1-3, with the D gene call left open. The nucleotides are TGTGCCAGCAGCCCGCGTGGAAACACCATATATTTT. The translation is CASSPRGNTIYF.